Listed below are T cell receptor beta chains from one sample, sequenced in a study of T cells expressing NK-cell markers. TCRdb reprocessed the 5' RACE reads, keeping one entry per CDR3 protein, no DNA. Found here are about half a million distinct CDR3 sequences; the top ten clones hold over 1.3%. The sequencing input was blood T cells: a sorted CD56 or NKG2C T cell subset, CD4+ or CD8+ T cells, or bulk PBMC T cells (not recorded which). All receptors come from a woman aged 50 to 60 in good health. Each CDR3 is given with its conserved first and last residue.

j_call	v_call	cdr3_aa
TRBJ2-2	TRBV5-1	CASSQTGRGTGELFF
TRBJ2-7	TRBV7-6	CASSRDYLTYEQYF
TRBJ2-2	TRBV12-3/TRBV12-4	CASSPLGGGWNTGELFF
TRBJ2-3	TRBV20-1	CSASKRADTQYF
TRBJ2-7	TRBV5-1	CASSLALGLSYEQYF
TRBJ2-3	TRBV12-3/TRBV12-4	CASTEGTRDTQYF
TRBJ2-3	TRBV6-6	CASSYPTNMAGTDTQYF
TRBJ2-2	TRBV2	CATGTSGTNTGELFF
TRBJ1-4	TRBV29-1	CSVGGQGILFF
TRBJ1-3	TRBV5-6	CASSLRTAISGNTIYF
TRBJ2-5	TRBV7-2	CASSLVVERERGTQYF
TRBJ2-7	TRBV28	CAFPPGQGLDEQYF
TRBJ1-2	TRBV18	CASSPPQGVYGYTF
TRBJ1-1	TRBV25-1	CASSEPFEGSEAFF
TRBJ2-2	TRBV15	CATSPSGGAAGTGELFF
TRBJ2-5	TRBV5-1	CASSLGAQRYETQYF
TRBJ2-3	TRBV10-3	CAISEGDSAGDTQYF
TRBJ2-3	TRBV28	CASSPRSSTDTQYF
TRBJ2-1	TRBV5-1	CASSASGVYNEQFF
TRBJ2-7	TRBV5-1	CASSLERGLSYEQYF
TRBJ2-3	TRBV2	CASKDPARDTQYF
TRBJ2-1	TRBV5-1	CASSPGLAPSGSYNEQFF